This TCR beta chain was recorded in a study of glioma-infiltrating T cells. This clonotype was recorded at least ten times. Its antigen remains unknown. General study findings and limits: Above-expected tissue-blood divergence occurred in all gliomas, most in low-grade ones. Tissue and blood shared very few CDR3 sequences.

Amplification of TCR alpha and beta CDR3 regions from RNA used iRepertoire nested multiplex PCR. For one-step reverse transcription and amplification, about 85-400 ng of tissue mRNA or PBMC total RNA was used. One entry per CDR3 protein results from TCRdb running MiXCR on the multiplex PCR reads. Here the sample spans under 200,000 distinct CDR3 sequences, approximately 40% being singletons. Sequenced sample: glioma tissue, nonneoplastic brain tissue, or PBMCs (not recorded which). The sequence was collected from a human donor with low-grade glioma or glioblastoma, undergoing nonglioma brain surgery, or in good health (not recorded which).

CDR3 loop: CASSLHGANNEQFF. The CDR3 coding sequence is TGTGCCAGCAGTCTGCACGGGGCAAACAATGAGCAGTTCTTC. This chain uses TRBV28 with TRBJ2-1; D tentatively reads TRBD1 or TRBD2 (5 bases each). The V and J ends lost 5 bases and 5 bases respectively, with 13 bases between them. This CDR3 is 14 amino acids long. The germline gives CDR1 MDHEN, CDR2 SYDVKM.